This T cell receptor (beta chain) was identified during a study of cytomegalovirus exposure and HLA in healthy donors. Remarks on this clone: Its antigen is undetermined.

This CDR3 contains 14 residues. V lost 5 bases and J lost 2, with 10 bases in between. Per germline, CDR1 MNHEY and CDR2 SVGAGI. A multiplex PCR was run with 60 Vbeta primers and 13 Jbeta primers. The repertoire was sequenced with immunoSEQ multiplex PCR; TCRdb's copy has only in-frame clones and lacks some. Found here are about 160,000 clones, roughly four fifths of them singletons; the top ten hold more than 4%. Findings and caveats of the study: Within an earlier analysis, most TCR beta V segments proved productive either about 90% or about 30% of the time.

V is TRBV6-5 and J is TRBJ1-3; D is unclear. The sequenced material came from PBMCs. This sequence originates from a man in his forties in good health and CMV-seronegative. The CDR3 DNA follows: TGTGCCAGCAGTAAGACACTCACTGGAAACACCATATATTTT. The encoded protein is CASSKTLTGNTIYF.